This is a list of T cell receptor beta chains from one sample in a study of T cells after yellow fever vaccination. TCRdb used MiXCR to reprocess the 5' RACE reads, holding one entry per CDR3 protein. The profile shows 70,000 to 80,000 distinct CDR3 sequences, around 7.1% of them singletons. Specimen: CD8+ T cells sorted from PBMCs, collected roughly 10 days after the first yellow fever vaccination. These receptors were collected from a young man who received the YFV17D yellow fever vaccine. CDR3s include the opening cysteine and the closing phenylalanine or tryptophan. A D gene is named only where the DNA matches it firmly. A clone size is listed for some rows: how often the clone was seen (once, few, many), or a class if it is expanded.

TRBJ2-1,many,TRBD2,TRBV15,TGTGCCACCAGCAGAGGGTCAACTAGCGGGGGTTACAATGAGCAGTTCTTC,CATSRGSTSGGYNEQFF
TRBJ1-1,many,-,TRBV7-9,TGTGCCAGCAGCTTAATCCGTCTTGTCGGCACTGAAGCTTTCTTT,CASSLIRLVGTEAFF
TRBJ2-1,many,TRBD2,TRBV20-1,TGCAGTGCTAGAGATCAGCGGGGGGCATACAATGAGCAGTTCTTC,CSARDQRGAYNEQFF
TRBJ1-4,many,-,TRBV4-3,TGCGCCAGCAGCCAATTCGGAGCAACTAATGAAAAACTGTTTTTT,CASSQFGATNEKLFF
TRBJ1-1,many,TRBD1,TRBV6-2/TRBV6-3,TGTGCCAGCATTCTAACAGGGGTACGGACTGAAGCTTTCTTT,CASILTGVRTEAFF
TRBJ2-2,few,-,TRBV6-5,TGTGCCAGCAGTTACGGCGGAAACACCGGGGAGCTGTTTTTT,CASSYGGNTGELFF
TRBJ2-1,many,TRBD2,TRBV7-9,TGTGCCAGCAGCTTAGAGACTAGCGGTCTCGATGAGCAGTTCTTC,CASSLETSGLDEQFF
TRBJ2-1,-,TRBD2,TRBV6-2/TRBV6-3,TGTGCCAGCAGTTACGGGCTAGCGGGGTATGAGCAGTTCTTC,CASSYGLAGYEQFF
TRBJ2-7,many,-,TRBV12-3/TRBV12-4,TGTGCCAGCAGTTCCACCGTGGCCTACGAGCAGTACTTC,CASSSTVAYEQYF
TRBJ1-2,few,-,TRBV7-9,TGTGCCAGCAGCCCGCCACCTAACTATGGCTACACCTTC,CASSPPPNYGYTF
TRBJ2-7,-,TRBD1,TRBV20-1,TGCAGTGCTAGAGATTCAGGGGGCTACGAGCAGTACTTC,CSARDSGGYEQYF
TRBJ1-5,few,-,TRBV28,TGTGCCAGCAGCCTCCCAGGAAGACAGCCCCAGCATTTT,CASSLPGRQPQHF
TRBJ1-5,many,TRBD1,TRBV20-1,TGCAGTGCTAGCCGCACGACAGGGAGTGGGCCCCAGCATTTT,CSASRTTGSGPQHF
TRBJ2-3,many,TRBD2,TRBV5-1,TGCGCCAGCAGCATTGGACTAGCGGAAACAGATACGCAGTATTTT,CASSIGLAETDTQYF
TRBJ2-2,many,-,TRBV20-1,TGCAGTGCTAGAGCGGAGAACACCGGGGAGCTGTTTTTT,CSARAENTGELFF
TRBJ1-1,many,-,TRBV9,TGTGCCAGCAACAAGTCGATAGCGCCCCCAGTTGAACGGTTTATGAACACTGAAGCTTTCTTT,CASNKSIAPPVERFMNTEAFF
TRBJ1-1,few,-,TRBV4-1,TGCGCCAGCAGCCAAGATCCCGTCTCTCAGAGGAGTGAAGCTTTCTTT,CASSQDPVSQRSEAFF
TRBJ1-4,many,-,TRBV6-5,TGTGCCAGCAGTTACGGGCAGGGTGAAGAAAAACTGTTTTTT,CASSYGQGEEKLFF
TRBJ2-1,-,TRBD1,TRBV5-4,TGTGCCAGCAGCTTGGGTACAGGGGACTACAATGAGCAGTTCTTC,CASSLGTGDYNEQFF
TRBJ2-7,many,TRBD2,TRBV7-6,TGTGCCAGCAGCTTGGGACTAGCGGGGGGGACCTACGAGCAGTACTTC,CASSLGLAGGTYEQYF
TRBJ2-3,few,-,TRBV12-3/TRBV12-4,TGTGCCAGCACCGAGGGATCTAGCACAGATACGCAGTATTTT,CASTEGSSTDTQYF
TRBJ2-3,few,TRBD1,TRBV18,TGTGCCAGCTCATCCCGGGACAGGGGAGTCACAGATACGCAGTATTTT,CASSSRDRGVTDTQYF
TRBJ2-7,many,TRBD1,TRBV7-6,TGTGCCAGCAGCTTAGATCCAGGGGGCTACGAGCAGTACTTC,CASSLDPGGYEQYF
TRBJ1-1,many,TRBD1,TRBV4-2,TGTGCCAGCAGCCAAGATGGGACAGGGCCTTTGAACACTGAAGCTTTCTTT,CASSQDGTGPLNTEAFF
TRBJ2-7,-,-,TRBV4-2,TGTGCCAGCAGCCAAGAATCCCGCCGTGCGGAGCAGTACTTC,CASSQESRRAEQYF
TRBJ1-2,few,-,TRBV28,TGTGCCAGCAGTTTATGGGACAGTAACTTTAACTATGGCTACACCTTC,CASSLWDSNFNYGYTF
TRBJ2-3,many,TRBD1,TRBV20-1,TGCAGTGCTAGCGAACCCGACAGGGGCGCAGATACGCAGTATTTT,CSASEPDRGADTQYF
TRBJ2-3,few,TRBD1,TRBV7-9,TGTGCCAGCAGCTCAACGACGGGACAGGGTAGGAATACGCAGTATTTT,CASSSTTGQGRNTQYF
TRBJ2-4,many,-,TRBV5-6,TGTGCCAGCAGCGCCGGCGGGCAGATAAACATTCAGTACTTC,CASSAGGQINIQYF
TRBJ2-1,-,-,TRBV6-2/TRBV6-3,TGTGCCAGCAGTTACGTTATTGGGGGTCCCTACAATGAGCAGTTCTTC,CASSYVIGGPYNEQFF
TRBJ2-4,-,-,TRBV7-8,TGTGCCAGCAGCCCCGCCGGGGCGGGCAAAAACATTCAGTACTTC,CASSPAGAGKNIQYF
TRBJ2-2,many,-,TRBV6-2/TRBV6-3,TGTGCCAGCAGTTACTCGAATAACGGAACCTCTGAGAACACCGGGGAGCTGTTTTTT,CASSYSNNGTSENTGELFF
TRBJ2-7,many,TRBD2,TRBV10-1,TGCGCCAGCAGTGAGCTAGCGGGGGCTATGTACGAGCAGTACTTC,CASSELAGAMYEQYF
TRBJ1-1,-,-,TRBV7-3,TGTGCCAGCAGCTTAAAGCCGGGGGCGGGCACTGAAGCTTTCTTT,CASSLKPGAGTEAFF
TRBJ2-7,many,TRBD1,TRBV6-5,TGTGCCAGCAGTTACAGGGGGCCCTCGCCGTACGAGCAGTACTTC,CASSYRGPSPYEQYF
TRBJ1-5,many,TRBD1,TRBV6-5,TGTGCCAGCAGCGGGACAGAGAGCAATCAGCCCCAGCATTTT,CASSGTESNQPQHF
TRBJ2-1,many,-,TRBV7-8,TGTGCCAGCAGCTTATCCCTGAATGAGCAGTTCTTC,CASSLSLNEQFF
TRBJ1-1,many,TRBD1,TRBV4-2,TGTGCCAGCAGCCCTCCAACAGGGGAGGTTATGGACACTGAAGCTTTCTTT,CASSPPTGEVMDTEAFF
TRBJ2-1,many,TRBD1,TRBV7-6,TGTGCCAGCAGCTCAGACAGGGGCCCCTACAATGAGCAGTTCTTC,CASSSDRGPYNEQFF
TRBJ1-4,many,TRBD1,TRBV20-1,TGCAGTGCTAGAGATGAAGGACAGGCGATTGAAAAACTGTTTTTT,CSARDEGQAIEKLFF
TRBJ1-1,many,-,TRBV6-6,TGTGCCAGCAGCCCACCAATGGACACTGAAGCTTTCTTT,CASSPPMDTEAFF
TRBJ2-1,-,-,TRBV20-1,TGCAGTGCTAGCGCTGATGAGCAGTTCTTC,CSASADEQFF
TRBJ1-6,few,-,TRBV29-1,TGCAGCGCCCTCGGGTATAATTCACCCCTCCACTTT,CSALGYNSPLHF
TRBJ2-7,many,TRBD1,TRBV20-1,TGCAGTGCTGGGACCGGGACAGGGGGCTCCTACGAGCAGTACTTC,CSAGTGTGGSYEQYF
TRBJ2-3,many,TRBD1,TRBV5-1,TGCGCCAGCAGCCCCTACAGGGGGAGCACAGATACGCAGTATTTT,CASSPYRGSTDTQYF
TRBJ1-5,-,-,TRBV7-8,TGTGCCAGCAGCTTCTTAAACAGCAATCAGCCCCAGCATTTT,CASSFLNSNQPQHF